This passage covers 19 T cell receptor beta chains from one sample sequenced in a study of blood T cell repertoires in COVID-19. Measured with immunoSEQ multiplex PCR; TCRdb has only the in-frame clones, and not every one. Found here are about 83,000 clones, around 84% of them singletons; the top ten hold 7% to 9%. Sequenced material: peripheral blood. These receptors came from a man older than 75 with active or convalescent COVID-19.

V is TRBV7-9 and J is TRBJ1-2; D remains ambiguous. Germline V gene data show CDR1 as SEHNR and CDR2 as FQNEAQ (reference sequence). The CDR3 extends over 16 amino acids. The V end was cut by 0 bases, the J end by 4 bases, with 15 bases between. The CDR3: CASSLAGAASGYGYTF. CDR3 coding DNA: TGTGCCAGCAGCTTAGCGGGTGCAGCCTCGGGCTATGGCTACACCTTC.

The V gene is TRBV12-3 or TRBV12-4, the J gene TRBJ1-3; D unresolved. The CDR3 sequence is 13 residues long. Trimming removed 7 bases from V and 3 bases from J, with 10 bases in between. The CDR3 sequence: CASTHPGGNTIYF. CDR3 bases: TGTGCCAGCACCCACCCGGGTGGAAACACCATATATTTT.

V usage is TRBV6-1 and J usage is TRBJ1-1, with 9 bases identical to TRBD1. The V segment lost 3 bases and the J segment 11 bases; nucleotides outside the gene matches: 7. Germline V lookup: CDR1 MNHNS, CDR2 SASEGT. The CDR3 runs to 13 residues. Written as DNA, the CDR3 is TGTGCCAGCAGTGACCGGGACAGGGCCCACGCTTTCTTT. This sequence encodes CASSDRDRAHAFF.

This chain uses TRBV19 with TRBJ2-1, with 12 nucleotides matching TRBD1. The CDR3 runs to 14 residues. Germline-derived CDR1 and CDR2 are LNHDA and SQIVND (reference sequence). V gave up 5 bases and J gave up 7 bases; unmatched junction bases: 3. As DNA, the CDR3 is TGTGCCAGTAGTGGGACAGGGGGCGGGAATGAGCAGTTCTTC. Residues: CASSGTGGGNEQFF.

The chain combines TRBV6-5 with TRBJ1-6, with TRBD1 matching over 7 bases. V shed 6 bases and J 7 bases; nucleotides not matched to a gene: 6. This CDR3 has 14 residues. CDR1 and CDR2 (germline): MNHEY, SVGAGI. The CDR3 DNA reads as TGTGCCAGCAGCCCGACAGGGCGGAATTCACCCCTCCACTTT. Protein sequence: CASSPTGRNSPLHF.

In DNA, the CDR3 is TGTGCCACCAGTGATGCGGGAGTGGGGACGGATACGCAGTATTTT. It encodes CATSDAGVGTDTQYF. The V gene is TRBV24-1, the J gene TRBJ2-3, with 7 bases that match TRBD2. The CDR3 contains 15 residues. After removal of 3 bases from V and 6 bases from J, the junction contained 8 bases not matched to a gene. Germline CDR1 and CDR2: KGHDR and SFDVKD.

This rearrangement joins TRBV28 to TRBJ1-2; no clear D gene. Germline V CDR1 and CDR2: MDHEN, SYDVKM. This CDR3 contains 20 residues. V was trimmed by 2 bases and J by 1 base, leaving 26 bases between them. CDR3 DNA: TGTGCCAGCAGTTTAAATTTCGGGCACGGGAAGAGCGAGGGTAACTATGGCTACACCTTC. As protein: CASSLNFGHGKSEGNYGYTF.

Only one count was recorded for this clone. The J gene is TRBJ1-1, the V gene TRBV7-9, with 8 bases identical to TRBD1. The V segment lost 5 bases and the J segment 1 base; nucleotides outside the gene matches: 6. The germline gives CDR1 SEHNR, CDR2 FQNEAQ (reference sequence). The CDR3 runs 15 residues. CDR3 coding DNA: TGTGCCAGCAGCGACGGCAGGGGGCAGAACACTGAAGCTTTCTTT. This gives the protein CASSDGRGQNTEAFF.

This clone was counted once. The gene calls are TRBV6-5 and TRBJ2-6; tentatively, D is TRBD1 (5 bases). Germline CDR1 is MNHEY and CDR2 is SVGAGI. The V end lost 0 bases, the J end lost 13 bases, and 10 bases lay between the germline ends. The CDR3 length is 13 residues. CDR3 in amino acids: CASSYSGARVLTF. DNA of the CDR3: TGTGCCAGCAGTTACTCTGGGGCCCGAGTCCTGACTTTC.

The chain has TRBV6-5 and TRBJ1-1; weak D call: TRBD1 (6 bases). Germline V gene lookup returns CDR1 MNHEY and CDR2 SVGAGI. V was pared by 6 bases and J by 1 base, with 15 bases between. The CDR3 is 15 residues long. In DNA, the CDR3 is TGTGCCAGCAGAACAGGGCCCGGCGAGAACACTGAAGCTTTCTTT. It is translated as CASRTGPGENTEAFF.

The J gene is TRBJ2-5, the V gene TRBV7-9, with 10 bases matching TRBD1. V lost 7 bases, J lost 5 bases, and 13 bases stayed unmatched. Germline CDR1 reads SEHNR; CDR2 reads FQNEAQ (reference sequence). The CDR3 extends over 16 amino acids. CDR3 amino acids: CASTPRGTGDVETQYF. CDR3 nucleotides: TGTGCCAGCACCCCCCGAGGGACAGGGGATGTGGAGACCCAGTACTTC.

CDR3 amino acids: CASNPDGNYGYTF. Written as DNA, the CDR3 is TGTGCCAGCAACCCCGACGGGAACTATGGCTACACCTTC. This rearrangement joins TRBV6-6 to TRBJ1-2; D is undetermined. V was trimmed by 7 bases and J by 2 bases, leaving 11 bases between them. The CDR3 extends over 13 amino acids. The germline V gene has CDR1 MNHNY and CDR2 SVGAGI (reference sequence).

V gene TRBV5-3 combines with J gene TRBJ2-7; a weak D match, TRBD2 (5 bases). TRBV5-3 is an ORF; its function is uncertain. The CDR3 is made up of 14 amino acids. V shed 4 bases and J shed 2 bases, with 13 bases lying between them. The CDR3 region is CARSELALPYEQYV. The DNA of the CDR3 is TGTGCCAGAAGCGAGCTAGCACTCCCCTACGAGCAGTACGTC.

This chain uses TRBV24-1 with TRBJ1-2; 10 bases are a match to TRBD1. The germline V gene has CDR1 KGHDR and CDR2 SFDVKD. V trimming: 9 bases; J trimming: 3 bases; junction bases outside the gene matches: 0. The CDR3 has 12 residues. CDR3 nucleotide sequence: TGTGCCACCGGACAGGGGGACTATGGCTACACCTTC. Translating gives CATGQGDYGYTF.

In this sample, this clone turned up once. The V call is TRBV28, the J call TRBJ1-1, with TRBD1 as a possible D gene (5 bases). CDR1 is MDHEN and CDR2 is SYDVKM in the germline V gene. This CDR3 spans 15 amino acids. V was cut by 5 bases and J by 4 bases, with 17 bases left in between. Here the CDR3 reads CASSPQGLLRTEAFF. Here the CDR3 DNA reads TGTGCCAGCAGTCCCCAGGGTTTACTACGCACTGAAGCTTTCTTT. The full variable domain, rest sourced from reference TRBV28 and TRBJ1-1, is DVKVTQSSRYLVKRTGEKVFLECVQDMDHENMFWYRQDPGLGLRLIYFSYDVKMKEKGDIPEGYSVSREKKERFSLILESASTNQTSMYLCASSPQGLLRTEAFFGQGTRLTVV.

This chain connects TRBV20-1 to TRBJ2-3, with D possibly being TRBD2 (5 bases). In germline, CDR1 is DFQATT, CDR2 SNEGSKA (reference sequence). V dropped 8 bases and J dropped 6 bases, with 12 bases sitting between them. The CDR3 extends over 11 amino acids. CDR3 nucleotide sequence: TGCAGTACAAGCGGCGGGGATACGCAGTATTTT. It yields the protein CSTSGGDTQYF.

This chain connects TRBV5-4 to TRBJ2-6, with D maybe TRBD2 (6 bases). V was shortened by 2 bases and J by 0 bases, with 12 bases between the two germline ends. Germline V gene data show CDR1 as SGHNT and CDR2 as YYREEE (reference sequence). CDR3 length: 17 amino acids. In DNA form, the CDR3 reads TGTGCCAGCAGCTTTCCTAGCGCGGGCTCTGGGGCCAACGTCCTGACTTTC. Its translation is CASSFPSAGSGANVLTF. Full variable domain (outside the CDR3, taken from reference TRBV5-4 and TRBJ2-6): ETGVTQSPTHLIKTRGQQVTLRCSSQSGHNTVSWYQQALGQGPQFIFQYYREEENGRGNFPPRFSGLQFPNYSSELNVNALELDDSALYLCASSFPSAGSGANVLTFGAGSRLTVL.

DNA for the CDR3: TGTGCCAGCAGCCAAGGGGTATCTGGAGCGGGAGCCCAAGAGACCCAGTACTTC. As protein: CASSQGVSGAGAQETQYF. J is TRBJ2-5 and V is TRBV3-1 (or the pseudogene TRBV3-2), with TRBD2 matching over 8 bases. The germline V gene encodes CDR1 LGHDT and CDR2 YNNKEL (reference sequence). V lost 1 base and J lost 1; bases outside the gene matches: 11. The CDR3 spans 18 residues.

The chain joins TRBV19 to TRBJ2-3, with 13 bases lining up with TRBD2. J gave up 3 bases and V 5 bases, and 11 bases lay outside the gene matches. Per germline, CDR1 LNHDA and CDR2 SQIVND (reference sequence). The CDR3 is 18 residues long. The CDR3 sequence is CASSVGLAGLSGTDTQYF. CDR3 in DNA: TGTGCCAGTAGTGTGGGACTAGCGGGGCTTTCAGGTACAGATACGCAGTATTTT.